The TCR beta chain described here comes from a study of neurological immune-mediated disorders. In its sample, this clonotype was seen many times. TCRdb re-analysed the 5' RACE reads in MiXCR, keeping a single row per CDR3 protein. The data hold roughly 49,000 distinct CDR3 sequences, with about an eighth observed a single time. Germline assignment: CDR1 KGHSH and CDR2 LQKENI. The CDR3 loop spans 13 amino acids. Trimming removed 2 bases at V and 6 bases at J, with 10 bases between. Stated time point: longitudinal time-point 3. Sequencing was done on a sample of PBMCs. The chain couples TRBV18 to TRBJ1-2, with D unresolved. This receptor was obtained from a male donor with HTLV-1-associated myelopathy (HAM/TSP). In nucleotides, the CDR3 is TGTGCCAGCTCACCATCCCAGTTGGATGGCTACACCTTC. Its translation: CASSPSQLDGYTF.